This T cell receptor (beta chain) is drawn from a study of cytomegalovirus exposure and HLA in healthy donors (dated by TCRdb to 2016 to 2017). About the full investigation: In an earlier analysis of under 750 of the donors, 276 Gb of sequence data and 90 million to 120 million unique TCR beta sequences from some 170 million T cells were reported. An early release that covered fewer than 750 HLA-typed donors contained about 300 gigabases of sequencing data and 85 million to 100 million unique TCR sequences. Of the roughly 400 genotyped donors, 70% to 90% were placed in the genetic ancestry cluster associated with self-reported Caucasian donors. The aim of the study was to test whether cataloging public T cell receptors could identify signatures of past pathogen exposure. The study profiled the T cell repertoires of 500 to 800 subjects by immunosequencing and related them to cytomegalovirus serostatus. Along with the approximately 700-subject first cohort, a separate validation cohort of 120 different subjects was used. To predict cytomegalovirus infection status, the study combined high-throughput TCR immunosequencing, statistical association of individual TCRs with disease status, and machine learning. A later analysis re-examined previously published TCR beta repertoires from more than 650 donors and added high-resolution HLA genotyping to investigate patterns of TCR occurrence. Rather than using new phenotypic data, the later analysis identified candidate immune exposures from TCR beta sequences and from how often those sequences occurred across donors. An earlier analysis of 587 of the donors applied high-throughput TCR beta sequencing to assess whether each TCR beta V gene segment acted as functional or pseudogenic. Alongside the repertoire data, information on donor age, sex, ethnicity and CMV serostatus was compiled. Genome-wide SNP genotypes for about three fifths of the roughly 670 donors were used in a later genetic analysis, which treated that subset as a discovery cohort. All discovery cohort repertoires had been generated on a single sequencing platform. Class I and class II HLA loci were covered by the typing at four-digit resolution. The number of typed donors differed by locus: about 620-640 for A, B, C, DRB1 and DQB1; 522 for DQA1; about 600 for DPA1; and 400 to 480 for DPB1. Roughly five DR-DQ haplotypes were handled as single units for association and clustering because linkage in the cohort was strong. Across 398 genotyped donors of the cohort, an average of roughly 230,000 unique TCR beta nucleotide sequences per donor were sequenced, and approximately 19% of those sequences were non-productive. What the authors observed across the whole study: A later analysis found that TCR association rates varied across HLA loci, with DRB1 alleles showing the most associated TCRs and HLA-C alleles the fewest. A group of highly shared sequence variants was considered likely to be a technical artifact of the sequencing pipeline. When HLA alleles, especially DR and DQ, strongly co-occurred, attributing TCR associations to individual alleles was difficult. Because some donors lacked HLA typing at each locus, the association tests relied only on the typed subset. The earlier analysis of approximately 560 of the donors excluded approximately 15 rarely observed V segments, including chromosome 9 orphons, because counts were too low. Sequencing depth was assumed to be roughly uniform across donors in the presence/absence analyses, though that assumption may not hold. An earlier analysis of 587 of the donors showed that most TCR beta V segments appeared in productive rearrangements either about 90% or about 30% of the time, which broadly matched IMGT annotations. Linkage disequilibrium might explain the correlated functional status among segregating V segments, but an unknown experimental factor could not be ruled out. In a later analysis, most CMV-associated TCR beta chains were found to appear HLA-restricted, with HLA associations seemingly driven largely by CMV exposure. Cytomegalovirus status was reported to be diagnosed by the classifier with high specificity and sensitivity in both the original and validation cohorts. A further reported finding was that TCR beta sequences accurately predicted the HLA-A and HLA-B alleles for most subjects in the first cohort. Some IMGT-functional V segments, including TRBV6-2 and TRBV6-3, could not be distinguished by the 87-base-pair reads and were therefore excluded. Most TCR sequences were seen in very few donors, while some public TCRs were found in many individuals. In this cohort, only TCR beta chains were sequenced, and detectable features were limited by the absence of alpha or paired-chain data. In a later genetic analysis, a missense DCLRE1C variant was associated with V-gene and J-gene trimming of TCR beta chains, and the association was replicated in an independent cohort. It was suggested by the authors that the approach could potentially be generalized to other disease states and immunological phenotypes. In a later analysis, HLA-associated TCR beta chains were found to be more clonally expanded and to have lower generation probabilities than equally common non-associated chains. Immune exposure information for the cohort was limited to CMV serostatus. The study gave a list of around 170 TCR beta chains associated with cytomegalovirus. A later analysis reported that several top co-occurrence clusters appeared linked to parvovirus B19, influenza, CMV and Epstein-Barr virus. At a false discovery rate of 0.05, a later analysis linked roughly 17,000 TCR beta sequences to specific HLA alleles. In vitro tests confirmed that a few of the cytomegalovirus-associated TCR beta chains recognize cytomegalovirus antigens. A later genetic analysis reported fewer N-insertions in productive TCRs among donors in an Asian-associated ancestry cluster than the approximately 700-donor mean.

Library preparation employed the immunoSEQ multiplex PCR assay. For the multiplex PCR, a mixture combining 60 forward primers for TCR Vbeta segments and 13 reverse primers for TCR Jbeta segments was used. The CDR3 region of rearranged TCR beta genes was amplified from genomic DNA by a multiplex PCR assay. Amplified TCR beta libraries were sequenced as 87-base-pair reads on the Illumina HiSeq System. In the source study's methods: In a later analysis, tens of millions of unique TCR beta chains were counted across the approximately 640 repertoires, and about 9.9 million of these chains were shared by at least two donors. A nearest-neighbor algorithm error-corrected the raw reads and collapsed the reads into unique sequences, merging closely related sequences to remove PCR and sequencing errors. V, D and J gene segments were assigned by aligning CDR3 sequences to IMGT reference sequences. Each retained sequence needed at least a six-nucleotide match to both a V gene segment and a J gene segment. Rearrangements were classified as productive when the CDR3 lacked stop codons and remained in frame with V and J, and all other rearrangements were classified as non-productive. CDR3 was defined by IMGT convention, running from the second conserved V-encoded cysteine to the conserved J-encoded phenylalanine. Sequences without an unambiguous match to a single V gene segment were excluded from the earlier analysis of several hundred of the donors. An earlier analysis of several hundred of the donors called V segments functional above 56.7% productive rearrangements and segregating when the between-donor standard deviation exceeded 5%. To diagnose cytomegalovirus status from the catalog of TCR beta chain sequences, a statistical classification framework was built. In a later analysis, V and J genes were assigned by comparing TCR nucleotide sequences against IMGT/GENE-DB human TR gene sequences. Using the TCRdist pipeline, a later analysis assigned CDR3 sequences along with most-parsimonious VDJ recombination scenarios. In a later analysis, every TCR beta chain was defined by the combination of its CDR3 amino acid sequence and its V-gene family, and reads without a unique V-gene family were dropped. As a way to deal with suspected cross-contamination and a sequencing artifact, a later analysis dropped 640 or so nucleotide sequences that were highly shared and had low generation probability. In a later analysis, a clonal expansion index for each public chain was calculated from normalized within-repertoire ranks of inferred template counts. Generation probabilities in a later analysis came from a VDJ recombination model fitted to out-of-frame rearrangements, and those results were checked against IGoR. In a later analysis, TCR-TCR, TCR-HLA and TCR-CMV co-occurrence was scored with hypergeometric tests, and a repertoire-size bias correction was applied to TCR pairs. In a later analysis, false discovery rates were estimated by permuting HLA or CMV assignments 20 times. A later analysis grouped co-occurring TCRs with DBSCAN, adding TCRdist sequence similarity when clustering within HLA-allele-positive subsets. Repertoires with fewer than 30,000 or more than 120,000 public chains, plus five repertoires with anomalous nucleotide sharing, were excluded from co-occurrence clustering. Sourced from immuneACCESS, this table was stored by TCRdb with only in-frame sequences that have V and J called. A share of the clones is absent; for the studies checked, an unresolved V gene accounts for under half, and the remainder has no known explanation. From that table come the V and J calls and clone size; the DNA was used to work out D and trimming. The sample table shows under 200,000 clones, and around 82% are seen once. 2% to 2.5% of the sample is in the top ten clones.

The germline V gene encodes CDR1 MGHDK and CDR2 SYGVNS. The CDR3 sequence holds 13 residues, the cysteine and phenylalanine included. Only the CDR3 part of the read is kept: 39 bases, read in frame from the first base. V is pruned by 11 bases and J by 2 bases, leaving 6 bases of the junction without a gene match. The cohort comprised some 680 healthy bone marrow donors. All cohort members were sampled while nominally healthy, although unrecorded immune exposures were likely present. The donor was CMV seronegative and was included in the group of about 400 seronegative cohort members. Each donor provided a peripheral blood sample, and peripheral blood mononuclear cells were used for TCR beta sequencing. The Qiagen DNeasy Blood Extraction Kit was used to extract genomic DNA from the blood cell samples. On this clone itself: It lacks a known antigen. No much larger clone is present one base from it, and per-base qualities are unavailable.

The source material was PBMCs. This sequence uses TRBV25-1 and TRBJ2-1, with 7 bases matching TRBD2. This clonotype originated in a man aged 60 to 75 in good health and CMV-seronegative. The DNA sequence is TGTGCCGTGGGGGACTACCCCTACAATGAGCAGTTCTTC. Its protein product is CAVGDYPYNEQFF.